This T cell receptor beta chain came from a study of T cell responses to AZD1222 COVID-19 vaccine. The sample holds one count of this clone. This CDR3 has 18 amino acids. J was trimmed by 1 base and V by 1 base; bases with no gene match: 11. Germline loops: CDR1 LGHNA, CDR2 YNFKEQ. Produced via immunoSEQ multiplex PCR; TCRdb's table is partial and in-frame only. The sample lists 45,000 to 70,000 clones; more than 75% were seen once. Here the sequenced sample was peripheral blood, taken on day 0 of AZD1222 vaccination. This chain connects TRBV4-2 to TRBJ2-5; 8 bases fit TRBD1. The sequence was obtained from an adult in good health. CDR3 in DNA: TGTGCCAGCAGCCAAGCCACCGTGGCAGGGGGCGGCCAAGAGACCCAGTACTTC. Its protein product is CASSQATVAGGGQETQYF.